This T cell receptor (beta chain) was retrieved from a study of robustness of blood B and T cell sequencing (dated by TCRdb to 2016 to 2018). For the wider study: The goal of the study was to figure out the amount of peripheral blood required to reliably characterize the TCRbeta and IgG repertoires of an individual. In each of the nine to ten independently drawn blood samples, TCRbeta and IgG repertoires were quantified. For technical replicates, two replicate TCRbeta cDNA libraries were prepared from one shared RNA pool that came from a single 10 ml draw.

On this clonotype: The antigen this receptor binds is unknown. Per-base qualities were not stored, and no clone one base away is much larger.

The library was built by means of PCR. Sequencer: Illumina MiSeq. cDNA was synthesized with SMARTScribe reverse transcriptase and a 5' template-switch oligo that added a universal priming site. The template-switch oligo carried a 12-nucleotide random unique molecular identifier (UMI) that tagged each cDNA molecule. Chain-specific reverse primers targeted TCRbeta transcripts during reverse transcription. Leftover template-switch adapters were removed by uracil DNA glycosylase treatment, and cDNA was purified using a Qiagen MinElute kit. The first PCR used KAPA HiFi HotStart ReadyMix for about 23 cycles, split across four 50 ul reactions with step-out primers. Before further amplification, first-round PCR products were gel-purified. Illumina Nextera adapters were attached in a second PCR of eight to nine cycles, and the libraries were then purified and pooled. For each TCRbeta molecule, the UMI barcode was captured by a 50-nucleotide 5' read. As for how the authors treated the data: The MIGEC toolkit was used to group reads by UMI into consensus reads. Final reads were produced by merging forward and reverse consensus reads with PEAR. Identical UMI-sequence pairs shared across libraries were treated as cross-sample contamination and removed by a custom decontamination script. MIGMAP, a wrapper around IgBLAST, was used to carry out V(D)J assignment and CDR3 extraction. A TCR clonotype was defined by an identical V gene, J gene and CDR3 amino acid sequence; no sequencing was done for CDR1 and CDR2. TCRdb trimmed public reads at Q25 via fastp, called clones via MiXCR and kept in-frame beta chains. Records with the same CDR3 protein are collapsed into one entry carrying the most frequent genes and DNA. The V and J calls were not made by the authors but by TCRdb's processing. The sample includes about 4,000 distinct CDR3 sequences, with roughly 50% observed a single time. About 27% of the sample rests with the top ten.

The CDR3 sequence holds 13 residues, the cysteine and phenylalanine included. This entry keeps only the CDR3 DNA: 39 bases, framed from base 1. V loses 5 bases, J loses 8 bases, and the germline ends lie 18 bases apart. Looking up the germline V gene (reference sequence) yields CDR1 DFQATT and CDR2 SNEGSKA. What the authors observed across the whole study: Immediate fractionation was required for EDTA tubes, so the use of EDTA tubes in multi-site collections was limited. TCRbeta rarefaction curves did not fully plateau, suggesting under-sequencing or many low-abundance clonotypes. Coverage of the top 10,000 TCRbeta clonotypes approached saturation when 3 or 4 tubes (roughly 27-40 ml blood) were combined. Evidence of cross-contamination, likely from batch processing, showed up in one pair of TCRbeta libraries, so the UMI-sequence pairs shared by that pair of libraries were removed. Between the technical replicate libraries, approximately 95% of the top 10,000 TCRbeta clonotypes in one library were also present in the other library. Every single 10 ml sample contained the 1,000 most abundant TCRbeta clonotypes from the pooled draws. Overlap of rare TCRbeta clonotypes did not improve with pooling tubes, implying much larger blood volumes would be needed to capture them.

mRNA, which captures expressed receptors, was used instead of genomic DNA for quantification of TCRbeta repertoires. Without any cell sorting, leukocytes from the buffy coat were collected into Trizol, and RNA was extracted using the Direct-zol RNA MiniPrep Plus kit. To separate plasma, buffy coat and red blood cells, EDTA blood tubes were immediately centrifuged at 4 degrees C. Material for sequencing was peripheral blood. The V and J genes are TRBV20-1 and TRBJ1-2; no confident D gene assignment can be made. This sequence originates from a human donor in good health. Here is the DNA: TGCAGTGCTCAGTCCTTGGGTCTCTCCGGCTACACCTTC. This yields the protein CSAQSLGLSGYTF.